This T cell receptor beta chain was recorded in a study of a mutant IDH1 vaccine in newly diagnosed glioma. Produced via immunoSEQ multiplex PCR; TCRdb's table is partial and in-frame only. The table records about 32,000 clones, 65% to 85% of them present only once. The sample's time point: week 35, safety follow-up. All doses held 300 ug of mutant IDH1 20-mer peptide, with topical imiquimod. The CDR3 runs to 16 residues. Details on this clone: The target antigen is unknown.

The TCR was taken from a woman aged 25 to 39 with glioma. Some clones in this sample may be carry-over from other donors' samples. This specimen was PBMCs, taken from a glioma patient whose treatment included an IDH1 peptide vaccine. The V gene is TRBV21-1, the J gene TRBJ1-5; TRBD1 reflects the table's D call only, with no check against the DNA. TRBV21-1 has pseudogene status. In nucleotides, the CDR3 is TGTGCCAGCAGCAAATGGGACAGGGTTTCTAATCAGCCCCAGCATTTT. Translation: CASSKWDRVSNQPQHF.